A single sample gave rise to the 8 T cell receptor beta chains below, sequenced in a study of cytomegalovirus exposure and HLA in healthy donors. Both 60 Vbeta primers and 13 Jbeta primers went into the PCR. The protocol was immunoSEQ multiplex PCR, while the TCRdb copy is restricted to in-frame clones and leaves out a portion. The sample includes 95,000 to 150,000 clones, around 80% of them seen just once. The sample taken for sequencing was PBMCs. Receptors were obtained from a woman aged 40 to 49 in good health and CMV-seropositive.

This clone appeared once. The rearrangement joins TRBV18 to TRBJ2-7, with 10 bases identical to TRBD1. The junction had 5 bases not matched to a gene; V was cut back by 4 bases and J by 2 bases. CDR1 KGHSH and CDR2 LQKENI come from the germline V gene. This CDR3 region has 15 residues. The CDR3 nucleotides are TGTGCCAGCTCACTAGCCGGGACAGGGGCCTACGAGCAGTACTTC. Amino acids: CASSLAGTGAYEQYF.

In this sample, this clone turned up once. This rearrangement joins TRBV2 to TRBJ2-7, with TRBD2 identical over 9 bases. Germline CDR1 SNHLY, CDR2 FYNNEI. The length of the CDR3 is 14 residues. Unmatched junction bases numbered 2, after V lost 3 bases and J lost 2 bases. The CDR3 sequence is CASSERGGPYEQYF. The CDR3 DNA follows: TGTGCCAGCAGTGAGCGGGGGGGACCCTACGAGCAGTACTTC.

The chain has TRBV5-6 and TRBJ2-7; D unclear. V was cut by 1 base and J by 3 bases, with 5 bases left in between. Germline V gene lookup returns CDR1 SGHDT and CDR2 YYEEEE. The CDR3 is made up of 12 amino acids. The CDR3 nucleotides are TGTGCCAGCAGCTTGTACAACTACGAGCAGTACTTC. Encoded protein: CASSLYNYEQYF.

The chain recombines TRBV19 with TRBJ1-4, with a tentative D call TRBD1 (5 bases). CDR1 is LNHDA, CDR2 SQIVND, per germline (reference sequence). The CDR3 spans 16 residues. V shed 4 bases and J shed 4 bases, with 16 bases lying between them. CDR3 coding DNA: TGTGCCAGTAGTAGATCCGGGGGGTTGGATAATGAAAAACTGTTTTTT. Its translation: CASSRSGGLDNEKLFF. The whole variable domain, remainder taken from reference TRBV19 and TRBJ1-4, is DGGITQSPKYLFRKEGQNVTLSCEQNLNHDAMYWYRQDPGQGLRLIYYSQIVNDFQKGDIAEGYSVSREKKESFPLTVTSAQKNPTAFYLCASSRSGGLDNEKLFFGSGTQLSVL.

The rearrangement links TRBV5-4 to TRBJ2-1, with D uncertain. Between the trimmed V and J ends, which lost 2 bases and 6 bases, there was a span of 6 bases. This CDR3 has 12 residues. Germline CDR1 is SGHNT and CDR2 is YYREEE (reference sequence). The CDR3 DNA reads as TGTGCCAGCAGCTTACGGGTCAATGAGCAGTTCTTC. This gives the protein CASSLRVNEQFF.

This sequence joins TRBV5-4 and TRBJ2-6, with TRBD1 matching over 7 bases. The ends lost 4 bases at V and 0 bases at J; junction bases unmatched: 10. Germline V gives CDR1 SGHNT, CDR2 YYREEE (reference sequence). This CDR3 has 18 amino acids. The CDR3 sequence is CASSPLGQSLSGANVLTF. DNA of the CDR3: TGTGCCAGCAGCCCTTTGGGACAGAGCCTCTCTGGGGCCAACGTCCTGACTTTC.

The genes are TRBV4-1 and TRBJ1-2, with TRBD1 matching over 10 bases. V lost 4 bases to trimming and J lost 8 bases; unmatched junction nucleotides: 4. The CDR3 runs to 13 residues. Germline values: CDR1 MGHRA, CDR2 YSYEKL. CDR3 loop: CASSPTGGEGYTF. In nucleotides, the CDR3 is TGCGCCAGCAGCCCGACAGGGGGCGAAGGCTACACCTTC.

This chain joins TRBV5-4 and TRBJ2-5; 12 nucleotides agree with TRBD2. The CDR3 is made up of 15 amino acids. V lost 3 bases, J lost 5 bases, and 5 bases stayed unmatched. The germline gives CDR1 SGHNT, CDR2 YYREEE (reference sequence). The CDR3 nucleotides are TGTGCCAGCAGCTCCAGACTAGCGGGAGAGGAGACCCAGTACTTC. Protein sequence: CASSSRLAGEETQYF.